What follows are 13 T cell receptor beta chains derived from one specimen sequenced in a study of blood T cell repertoires in COVID-19. Measured with immunoSEQ multiplex PCR; TCRdb has only the in-frame clones, and not every one. The sample has under 150,000 clones, 88% seen once. The sequenced sample consisted of peripheral blood. These receptors all come from a human donor in a cohort sampled during active COVID-19.

The rearrangement uses TRBV20-1 and TRBJ2-4; TRBD1 is a possible D gene (6 bases). From germline, CDR1 is DFQATT and CDR2 SNEGSKA (reference sequence). V dropped 3 bases and J dropped 0 bases, with 12 bases sitting between them. CDR3 length: 15 residues. Here the CDR3 DNA reads TGCAGTGCTAGTAGGGGGAACCTAGCCAAAAACATTCAGTACTTC. Translated, it gives CSASRGNLAKNIQYF.

The chain joins TRBV24-1 to TRBJ2-5, with a weak D call TRBD2 (5 bases). CDR3 length equals 13 residues. CDR1 and CDR2 (germline): KGHDR, SFDVKD. Deletions cut 4 bases from V and 2 bases from J, with 7 bases between. CDR3 region: CATSEPGQETQYF. As DNA, the CDR3 is TGTGCCACCAGTGAACCGGGGCAAGAGACCCAGTACTTC.

The chain employs TRBV7-9 and TRBJ1-5; D unclear. Trimming removed 1 base at V and 9 bases at J, with 10 bases between. CDR1 and CDR2 (germline): SEHNR, FQNEAQ (reference sequence). The CDR3 has 13 residues. The CDR3 region has the DNA TGTGCCAGCAGCTTAGGCGGTGCACGGCCCCAGCATTTT. Encoded protein: CASSLGGARPQHF.

The rearrangement joins TRBV29-1 to TRBJ2-7; 7 bases fit TRBD1. The CDR3 sequence is 13 residues long. V shed 6 bases, J shed 4 bases, and the junction held 9 bases outside the gene matches. Germline V CDR1 and CDR2: SQVTM, ANQGSEA. The CDR3 coding sequence is TGCAGCGTAAGGGACAGCGCGAATTACGAGCAGTACTTC. Protein sequence: CSVRDSANYEQYF.

This chain joins TRBV21-1 and TRBJ2-2; TRBD2 is the table's D call and was not checked against the DNA. TRBV21-1 corresponds to a pseudogene. This CDR3 has 18 amino acids. In DNA form, the CDR3 reads TGTGCCAGCAGCATTTGTCGGACTCTAGAGGCCAACACCGGGGAGCTGTTTTTT. This gives the protein CASSICRTLEANTGELFF.

J is TRBJ2-1 and V is TRBV5-1, with TRBD1 identical over 9 bases. The V and J ends lost 4 bases and 2 bases, in that order; junction bases with no gene match: 4. The germline V gene encodes CDR1 SGHRS and CDR2 YFSETQ. CDR3 length: 15 amino acids. CDR3 protein: CASSLDRGAYNEQFF. The CDR3, as DNA: TGCGCCAGCAGCCTGGACAGGGGTGCCTACAATGAGCAGTTCTTC.

The chain couples TRBV6-5 to TRBJ1-5, with 10 bases lining up with TRBD1. Germline lookup yields CDR1 MNHEY and CDR2 SVGAGI. This CDR3 region has 15 residues. Trimming took 6 bases from V and 7 from J; bases not matched to a gene: 9. CDR3 nucleotide sequence: TGTGCCAGCAGCCCCGGACAGGGGGTATCGCAGCCCCAGCATTTT. It codes for CASSPGQGVSQPQHF.

The chain joins TRBV15 to TRBJ2-5; TRBD1 agrees at 7 bases. The length of the CDR3 is 16 residues. Germline trimming cut 1 base from V and 1 base from J; bases unmatched to any gene: 6. The germline V gene has CDR1 LNHNV and CDR2 YYDKDF (reference sequence). The CDR3 loop is CATSRGQGVGQETQYF. The CDR3 DNA is TGTGCCACCAGCAGAGGTCAGGGGGTTGGCCAAGAGACCCAGTACTTC.

The chain couples TRBV19 to TRBJ1-2; D gene uncertain. V was cut by 5 bases and J by 6 bases, with 16 bases left in between. The CDR3 runs 14 residues. CDR1 is LNHDA, CDR2 SQIVND, per germline (reference sequence). Here the CDR3 DNA reads TGTGCCAGTAGTCCGGGAGGGCTTGTGGATGGCTACACCTTC. It yields the protein CASSPGGLVDGYTF.

The chain recombines TRBV5-1 with TRBJ1-1; 7 bases line up with TRBD1. The length of the CDR3 is 13 residues. The trim removed 4 bases at V and 5 bases at J, leaving 5 bases unmatched. Germline values: CDR1 SGHRS, CDR2 YFSETQ. The CDR3 bases are TGCGCCAGCAGCAACGACAGGGAAACTGAAGCTTTCTTT. It yields the protein CASSNDRETEAFF.

The V and J genes are TRBV7-6 and TRBJ2-3; 7 bases fit TRBD2. The ends lost 6 bases at V and 6 bases at J; junction bases unmatched: 15. The CDR3 extends over 16 amino acids. CDR1 is SGHVS, CDR2 FNYEAQ, per germline. The CDR3 sequence is CASSRPWGRARDTQYF. CDR3 sequence (DNA): TGTGCCAGCAGTCGACCTTGGGGGAGGGCCAGGGATACGCAGTATTTT.

This rearrangement joins TRBV6-5 to TRBJ2-5; TRBD2 aligns across 7 bases. V was pared by 4 bases and J by 6 bases, with 2 bases of the junction left unmatched. Germline V gene sequence: CDR1 MNHEY, CDR2 SVGAGI. This CDR3 is built from 12 residues. As DNA, the CDR3 is TGTGCCAGCAGTTGGGAGGGGCAGACCCAGTACTTC. Amino acids: CASSWEGQTQYF.

The V and J genes are TRBV4-1 and TRBJ2-1; D might be TRBD1 (5 bases). With 0 bases removed from V and 7 bases from J, the gap between germline ends came to 7 bases. CDR3 length: 13 residues. CDR1 and CDR2 from the germline V gene are MGHRA and YSYEKL. The CDR3 is CASSQEGRNEQFF. The DNA of the CDR3 is TGCGCCAGCAGCCAAGAGGGGCGAAATGAGCAGTTCTTC.